This T cell receptor (beta chain) comes out of a study of blood T cell repertoires in COVID-19. Across the study: Researchers got acute and convalescent COVID-19 samples from the United States, Italy and Spain.

Cohorts were assigned according to the clinical history that participants reported. Some clones are missing from TCRdb's copy, which holds only in-frame ones; the method was immunoSEQ multiplex PCR. The sample has roughly 61,000 clones, 65% to 85% seen once. This receptor was taken from a woman aged 55-70 years who had been exposed to COVID-19. Specimen: PBMCs or T cells enriched from blood (not recorded which).

As DNA, the CDR3 is TGTGCCAGCAGCGTAGTGGGACAGGCGAACACTGAAGCTTTCTTT. This translates into CASSVVGQANTEAFF. This chain connects TRBV7-8 to TRBJ1-1, with 8 bases lining up with TRBD1. Per germline, CDR1 SGHVS and CDR2 FQNEAQ. There are 15 residues in the CDR3. V shed 5 bases, J shed 1 base, and the junction held 6 bases outside the gene matches.